This T cell receptor (beta chain) was recorded in a study of Ad26.COV2.S vaccination and SARS-CoV-2 variants. Across the study: Once, or twice with 56 days between doses, Ad26.COV2.S was given intramuscularly. Study conclusions and caveats: Higher spike-specific TCR breadth was found in vaccine recipients than in placebo recipients. An underestimation of total T cell responses may have resulted from the TCR breadth and depth analyses.

Indicated treatment: roughly 19 received Ad26.COV2.S at low or high dose, single or two shots; 5 received placebo; per-sample allocation not given. Sample collection was performed on day 63 after the first vaccine or placebo injection. Boston provided a donor who was an adult aged 18-55 years. V lost 4 bases, J lost 2 bases, and 12 bases lay in between. The CDR3 has 14 residues. Germline lookup yields CDR1 LGHNA and CDR2 YSLEER. Produced via immunoSEQ multiplex PCR; TCRdb's table is partial and in-frame only. Of about 500,000 clones listed, approximately 90% were seen once; the top ten hold more than 1.5%. Turning to this clone: As yet, its antigen is unknown.

Material: peripheral blood, obtained in a trial of Ad26.COV2.S vaccine versus placebo. The origin of this receptor is a person between 18 and 60 years old who received the Ad26.COV2.S COVID-19 vaccine or a placebo. J is TRBJ2-7 and V is TRBV4-3; possibly TRBD1 for D (6 bases). CDR3: CASSRGTRTYEQYF. DNA of the CDR3: TGCGCCAGCAGCCGGGGGACACGGACCTACGAGCAGTACTTC.